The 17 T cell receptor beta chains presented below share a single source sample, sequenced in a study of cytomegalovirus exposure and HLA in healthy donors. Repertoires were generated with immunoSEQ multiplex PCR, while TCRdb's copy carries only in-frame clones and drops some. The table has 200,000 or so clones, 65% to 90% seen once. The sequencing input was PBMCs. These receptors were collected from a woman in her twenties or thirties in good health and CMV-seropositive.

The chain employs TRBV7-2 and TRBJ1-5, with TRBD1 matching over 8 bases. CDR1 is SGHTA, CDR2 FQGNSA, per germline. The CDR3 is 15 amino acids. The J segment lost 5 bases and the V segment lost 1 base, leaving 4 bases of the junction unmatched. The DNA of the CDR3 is TGTGCCAGCAGCTTAGGGGGACAGGTCCATCAGCCCCAGCATTTT. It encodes CASSLGGQVHQPQHF.

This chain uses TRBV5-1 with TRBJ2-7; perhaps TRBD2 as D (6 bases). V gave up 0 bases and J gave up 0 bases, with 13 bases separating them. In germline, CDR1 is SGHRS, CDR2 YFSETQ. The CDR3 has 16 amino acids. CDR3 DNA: TGCGCCAGCAGCTTGGGCGGCGGAGGGGACTCCTACGAGCAGTACTTC. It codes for CASSLGGGGDSYEQYF.

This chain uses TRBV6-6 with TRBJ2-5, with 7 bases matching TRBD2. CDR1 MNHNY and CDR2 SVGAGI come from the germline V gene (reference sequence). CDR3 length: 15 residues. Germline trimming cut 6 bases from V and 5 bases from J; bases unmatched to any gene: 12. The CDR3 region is CASSRGLGDVETQYF. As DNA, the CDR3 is TGTGCCAGCAGCCGAGGACTAGGGGACGTGGAGACCCAGTACTTC.

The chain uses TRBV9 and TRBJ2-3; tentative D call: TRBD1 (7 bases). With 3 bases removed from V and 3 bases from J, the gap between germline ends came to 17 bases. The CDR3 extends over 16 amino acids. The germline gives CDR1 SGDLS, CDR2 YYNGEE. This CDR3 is CASSEEPQGGTDTQYF. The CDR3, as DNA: TGTGCCAGCAGCGAAGAGCCTCAGGGGGGTACAGATACGCAGTATTTT.

The DNA of the CDR3 is TGTGCCAGCAGGCTCCCGGGACAGGGCGTTTTGGGTGAGCAGTTCTTC. Protein: CASRLPGQGVLGEQFF. The chain joins TRBV28 to TRBJ2-1; 9 bases line up with TRBD1. Germline V CDR1 and CDR2: MDHEN, SYDVKM. The ends lost 6 bases at V and 9 bases at J; junction bases unmatched: 15. The length of the CDR3 is 16 residues.

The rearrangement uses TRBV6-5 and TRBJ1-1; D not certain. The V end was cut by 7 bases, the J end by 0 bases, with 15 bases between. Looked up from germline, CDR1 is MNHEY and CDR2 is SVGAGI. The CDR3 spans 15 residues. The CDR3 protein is CASKRRFPMNTEAFF. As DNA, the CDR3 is TGTGCCAGCAAGCGTCGGTTCCCGATGAACACTGAAGCTTTCTTT.

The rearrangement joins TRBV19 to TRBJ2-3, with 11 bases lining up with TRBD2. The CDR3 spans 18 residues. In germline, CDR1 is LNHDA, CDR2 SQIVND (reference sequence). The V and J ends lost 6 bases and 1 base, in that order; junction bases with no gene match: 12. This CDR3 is CASRHRGSGRAGTDTQYF. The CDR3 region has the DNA TGTGCCAGTAGACACAGGGGTAGCGGGAGGGCCGGCACAGATACGCAGTATTTT.

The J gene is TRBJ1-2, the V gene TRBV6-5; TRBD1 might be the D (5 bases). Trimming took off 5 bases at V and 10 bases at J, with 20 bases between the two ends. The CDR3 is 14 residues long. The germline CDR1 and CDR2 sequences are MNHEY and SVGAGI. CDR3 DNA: TGTGCCAGCAGTCTAACTCGACAGAGACCCTTCTACACCTTC. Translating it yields CASSLTRQRPFYTF.

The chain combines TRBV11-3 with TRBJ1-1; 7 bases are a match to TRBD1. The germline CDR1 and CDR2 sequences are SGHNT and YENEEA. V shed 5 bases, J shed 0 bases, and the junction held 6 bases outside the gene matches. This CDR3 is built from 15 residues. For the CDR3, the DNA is TGTGCCAGCAGCCAAGCCGGGACAGTGAACACTGAAGCTTTCTTT. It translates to CASSQAGTVNTEAFF.

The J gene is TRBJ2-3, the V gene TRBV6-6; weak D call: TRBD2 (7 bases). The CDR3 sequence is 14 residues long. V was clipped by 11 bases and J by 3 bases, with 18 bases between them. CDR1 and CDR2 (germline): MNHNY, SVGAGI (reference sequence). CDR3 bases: TGTGCCGGACAGAGGGAGGGAACAACAGATACGCAGTATTTT. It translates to CAGQREGTTDTQYF.

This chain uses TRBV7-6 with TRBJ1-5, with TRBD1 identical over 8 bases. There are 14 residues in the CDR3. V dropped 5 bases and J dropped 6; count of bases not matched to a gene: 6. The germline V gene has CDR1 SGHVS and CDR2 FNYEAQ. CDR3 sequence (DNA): TGTGCCAGCAGCCGACAGGGGACAGGTCAGCCCCAGCATTTT. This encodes CASSRQGTGQPQHF.

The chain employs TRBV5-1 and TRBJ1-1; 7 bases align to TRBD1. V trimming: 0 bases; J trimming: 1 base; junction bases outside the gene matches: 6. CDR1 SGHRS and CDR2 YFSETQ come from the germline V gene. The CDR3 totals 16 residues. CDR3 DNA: TGCGCCAGCAGCTTGGGACATAACAGGGGGAACACTGAAGCTTTCTTT. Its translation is CASSLGHNRGNTEAFF.

The DNA for the CDR3 is TGTGCCAGCAGTGAACGGGGGGGCAATCAGCCCCAGCATTTT. This codes for CASSERGGNQPQHF. The chain joins TRBV2 to TRBJ1-5; D perhaps matches TRBD1 (5 bases). Germline lookup yields CDR1 SNHLY and CDR2 FYNNEI. The CDR3 runs 14 residues. V lost 2 bases and J 2 bases, leaving 7 bases between the germline ends. Based on the CDR3 plus reference TRBV2 and TRBJ1-5, the full variable domain is EPEVTQTPSHQVTQMGQEVILRCVPISNHLYFYWYRQILGQKVEFLVSFYNNEISEKSEIFDDQFSVERPDGSNFTLKIRSTKLEDSAMYFCASSERGGNQPQHFGDGTRLSIL.

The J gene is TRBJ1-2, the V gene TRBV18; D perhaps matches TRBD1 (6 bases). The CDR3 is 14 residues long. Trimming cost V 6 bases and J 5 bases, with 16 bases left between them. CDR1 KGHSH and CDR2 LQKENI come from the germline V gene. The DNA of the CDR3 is TGTGCCAGCTCCCTTAACAGGGTAGAGTATGGCTACACCTTC. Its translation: CASSLNRVEYGYTF.

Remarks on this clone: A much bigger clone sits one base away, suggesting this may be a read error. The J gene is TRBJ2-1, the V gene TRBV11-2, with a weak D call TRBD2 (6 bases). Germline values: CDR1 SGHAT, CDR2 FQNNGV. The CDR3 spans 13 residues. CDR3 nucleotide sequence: TGTGCCAGCAGCTTAGGCGGGAACAATGAGCAGCTCTTC. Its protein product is CASSLGGNNEQLF.

The CDR3 DNA sequence: TGTGCCAGCAGCTCGGACAGGGGAGGGGAAAAACTGTTTTTT. It encodes CASSSDRGGEKLFF. This chain connects TRBV6-5 to TRBJ1-4; 9 nucleotides match TRBD1. CDR3 length: 14 residues. CDR1 is MNHEY, CDR2 SVGAGI, per germline. The V gene end was trimmed by 6 bases and the J gene end by 8 bases; junction bases not matched to a gene: 7.

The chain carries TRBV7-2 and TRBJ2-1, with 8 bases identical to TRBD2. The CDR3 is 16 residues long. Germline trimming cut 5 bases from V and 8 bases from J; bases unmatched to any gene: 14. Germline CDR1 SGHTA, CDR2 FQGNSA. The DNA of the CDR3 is TGTGCCAGCAGCCAATACGGACTAGCCCTCCCCCATGAGCAGTTCTTC. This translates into CASSQYGLALPHEQFF.